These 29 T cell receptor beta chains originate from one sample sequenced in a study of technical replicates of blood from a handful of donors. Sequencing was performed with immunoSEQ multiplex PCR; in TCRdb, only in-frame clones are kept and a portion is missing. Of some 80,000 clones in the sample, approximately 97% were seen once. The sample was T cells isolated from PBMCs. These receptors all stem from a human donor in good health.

This CDR3 is CASSFGGEEVGYTF. CDR3 in DNA: TGTGCCAGTAGCTTCGGAGGGGAGGAGGTTGGCTACACCTTC. J is TRBJ1-2 and V is TRBV19, with D possibly matching TRBD1 (5 bases). The CDR3 runs 14 residues. V was pared by 6 bases and J by 7 bases, with 18 bases between. In germline, CDR1 is LNHDA, CDR2 SQIVND (reference sequence).

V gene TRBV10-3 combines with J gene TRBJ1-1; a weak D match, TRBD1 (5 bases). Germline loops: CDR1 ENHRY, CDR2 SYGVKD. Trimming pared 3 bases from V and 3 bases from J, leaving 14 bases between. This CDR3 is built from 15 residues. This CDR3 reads CAISDLRGMDTEAFF. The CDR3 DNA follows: TGTGCCATCAGTGACCTCCGGGGGATGGACACTGAAGCTTTCTTT.

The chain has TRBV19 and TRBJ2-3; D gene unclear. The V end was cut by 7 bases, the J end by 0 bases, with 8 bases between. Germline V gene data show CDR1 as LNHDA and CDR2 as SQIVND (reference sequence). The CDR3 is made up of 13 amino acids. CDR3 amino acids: CASMLSSTDTQYF. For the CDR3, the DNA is TGTGCCAGTATGCTGAGTAGCACAGATACGCAGTATTTT.

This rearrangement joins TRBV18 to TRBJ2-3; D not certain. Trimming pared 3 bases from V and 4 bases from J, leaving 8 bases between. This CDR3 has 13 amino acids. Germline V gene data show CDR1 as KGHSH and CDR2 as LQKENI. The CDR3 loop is CASSPGLPDTQYF. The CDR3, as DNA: TGTGCCAGCTCACCGGGCTTACCAGATACGCAGTATTTT.

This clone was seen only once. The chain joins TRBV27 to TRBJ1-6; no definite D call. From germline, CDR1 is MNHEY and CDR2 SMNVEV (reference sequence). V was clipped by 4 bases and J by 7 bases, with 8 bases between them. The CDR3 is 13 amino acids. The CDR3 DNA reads TGTGCCAGCAGTTCCGCAGTAAATTCACCCCTCCACTTT. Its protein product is CASSSAVNSPLHF.

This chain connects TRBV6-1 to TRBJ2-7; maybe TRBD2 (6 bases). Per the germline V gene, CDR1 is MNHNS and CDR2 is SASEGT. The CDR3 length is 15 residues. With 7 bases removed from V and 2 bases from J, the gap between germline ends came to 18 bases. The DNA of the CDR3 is TGTGCCAGCACCGAGGGGACTTTTATCCCCTACGAGCAGTACTTC. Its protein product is CASTEGTFIPYEQYF.

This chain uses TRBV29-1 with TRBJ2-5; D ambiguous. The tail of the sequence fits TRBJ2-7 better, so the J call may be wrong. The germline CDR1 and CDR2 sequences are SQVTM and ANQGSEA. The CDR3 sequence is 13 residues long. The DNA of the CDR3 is TGCAGCGTTGCGTTGGAATACGACTACGAGCAGTACTTC. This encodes CSVALEYDYEQYF.

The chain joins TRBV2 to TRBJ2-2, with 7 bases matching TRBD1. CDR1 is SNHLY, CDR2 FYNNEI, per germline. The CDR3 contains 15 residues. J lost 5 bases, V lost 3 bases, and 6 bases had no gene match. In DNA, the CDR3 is TGTGCCAGCAGTGACAAGGGGGCACATACCGGGGAGCTGTTTTTT. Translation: CASSDKGAHTGELFF. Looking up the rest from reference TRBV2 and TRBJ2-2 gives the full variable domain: EPEVTQTPSHQVTQMGQEVILRCVPISNHLYFYWYRQILGQKVEFLVSFYNNEISEKSEIFDDQFSVERPDGSNFTLKIRSTKLEDSAMYFCASSDKGAHTGELFFGEGSRLTVL.

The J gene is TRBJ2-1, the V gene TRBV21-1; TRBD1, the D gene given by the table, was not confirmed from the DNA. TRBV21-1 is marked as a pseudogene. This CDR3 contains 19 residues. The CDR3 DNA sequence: TGTGCCAGCAAAAATAATGGGACAGGGGTCCTCCTTCCCTACAATGAGCAGTTCTTC. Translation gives CASKNNGTGVLLPYNEQFF.

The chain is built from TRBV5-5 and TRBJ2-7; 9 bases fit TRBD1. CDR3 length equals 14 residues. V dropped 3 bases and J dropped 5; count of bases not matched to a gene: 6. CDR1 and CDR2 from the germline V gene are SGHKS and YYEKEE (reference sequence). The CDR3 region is CASSSGQGYNEQYF. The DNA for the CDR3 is TGTGCCAGCAGCTCGGGACAGGGTTACAACGAGCAGTACTTC.

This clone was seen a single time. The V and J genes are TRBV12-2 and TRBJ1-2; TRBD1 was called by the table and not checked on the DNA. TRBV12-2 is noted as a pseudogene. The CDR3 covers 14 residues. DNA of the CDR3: TGTGCAAGTCGCCCTGACAGTACCTTTTATGGCTACACCTTC. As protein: CASRPDSTFYGYTF.

The DNA of the CDR3 is TGTGCCAGCAGCTCCTTTCGCGATTTAGGAGGTCGCCTCAATGAGCAGTTCTTC. As protein: CASSSFRDLGGRLNEQFF. V is TRBV5-6 and J is TRBJ2-1, with D possibly being TRBD2 (5 bases). V shed 3 bases and J shed 6 bases, with 25 bases lying between them. In germline, CDR1 is SGHDT, CDR2 YYEEEE. The CDR3 runs to 18 residues.

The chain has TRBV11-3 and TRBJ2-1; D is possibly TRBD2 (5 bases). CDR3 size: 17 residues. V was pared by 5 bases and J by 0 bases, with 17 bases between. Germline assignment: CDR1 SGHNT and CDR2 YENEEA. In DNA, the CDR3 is TGTGCCAGCAGCCCTCTTGGACTTAACGGCTCCTACAATGAGCAGTTCTTC. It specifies CASSPLGLNGSYNEQFF. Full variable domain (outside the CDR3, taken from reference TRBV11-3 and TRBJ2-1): EAGVVQSPRYKIIEKKQPVAFWCNPISGHNTLYWYLQNLGQGPELLIRYENEEAVDDSQLPKDRFSAERLKGVDSTLKIQPAELGDSAVYLCASSPLGLNGSYNEQFFGPGTRLTVL.

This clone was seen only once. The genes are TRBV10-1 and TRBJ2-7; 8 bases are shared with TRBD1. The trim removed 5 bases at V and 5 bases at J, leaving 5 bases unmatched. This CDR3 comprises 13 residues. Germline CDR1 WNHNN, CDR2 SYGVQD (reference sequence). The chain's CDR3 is CASSKGQVHEQYF. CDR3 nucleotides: TGCGCCAGCAGTAAGGGACAGGTGCACGAGCAGTACTTC.

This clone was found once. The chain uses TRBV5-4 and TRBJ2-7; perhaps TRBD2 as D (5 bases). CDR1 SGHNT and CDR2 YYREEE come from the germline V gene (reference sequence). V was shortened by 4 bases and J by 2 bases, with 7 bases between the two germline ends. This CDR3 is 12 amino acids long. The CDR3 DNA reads TGTGCCAGCAGCGAGGGCACCTACGAGCAGTACTTC. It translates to CASSEGTYEQYF.

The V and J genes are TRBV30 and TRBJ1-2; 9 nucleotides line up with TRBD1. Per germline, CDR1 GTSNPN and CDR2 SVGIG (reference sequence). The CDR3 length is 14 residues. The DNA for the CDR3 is TGTGCTTCCGACAGGGGGATAACCAACTATGGCTACACCTTC. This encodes CASDRGITNYGYTF. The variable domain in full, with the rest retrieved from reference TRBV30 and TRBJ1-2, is SQTIHQWPATLVQPVGSPLSLECTVEGTSNPNLYWYRQAAGRGLQLLFYSVGIGQISSEVPQNLSASRPQDRQFILSSKKLLLSDSGFYLCASDRGITNYGYTFGSGTRLTVV.

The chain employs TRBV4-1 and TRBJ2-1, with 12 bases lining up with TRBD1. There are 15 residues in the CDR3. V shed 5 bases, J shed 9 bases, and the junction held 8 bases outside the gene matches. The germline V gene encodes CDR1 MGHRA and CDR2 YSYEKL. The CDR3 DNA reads TGCGCCAGCAGCACCCGGGACAGGGGGCGCGGTGAGCAGTTCTTC. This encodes CASSTRDRGRGEQFF.

CDR3 DNA sequence: TGTGCCAGCAGTTTCTTGAATCAGCCCCAGCATTTT. Its protein is CASSFLNQPQHF. The V call is TRBV27, the J call TRBJ1-5; D not resolved. The CDR3 spans 12 residues. Germline V gene lookup returns CDR1 MNHEY and CDR2 SMNVEV (reference sequence). Trimming removed 3 bases from V and 4 bases from J, with 4 bases in between.

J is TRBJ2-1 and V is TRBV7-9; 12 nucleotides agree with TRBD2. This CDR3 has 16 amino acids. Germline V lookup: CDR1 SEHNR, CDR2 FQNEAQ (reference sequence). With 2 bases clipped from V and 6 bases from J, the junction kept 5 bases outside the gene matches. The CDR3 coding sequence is TGTGCCAGCAGCTTAAGACTAGCGGGGGATTCCAATGAGCAGTTCTTC. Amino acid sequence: CASSLRLAGDSNEQFF.

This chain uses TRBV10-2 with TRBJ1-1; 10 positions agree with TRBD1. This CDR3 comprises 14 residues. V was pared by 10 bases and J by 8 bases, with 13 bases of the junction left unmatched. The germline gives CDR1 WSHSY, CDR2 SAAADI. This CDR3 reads CATHSTGGAGEAFF. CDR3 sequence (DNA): TGCGCCACTCACTCGACAGGGGGCGCAGGCGAAGCTTTCTTT.

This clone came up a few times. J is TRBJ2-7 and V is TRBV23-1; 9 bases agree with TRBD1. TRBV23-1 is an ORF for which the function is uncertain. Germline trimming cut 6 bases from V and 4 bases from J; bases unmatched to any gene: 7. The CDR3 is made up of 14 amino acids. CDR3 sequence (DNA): TGCGCCAGCAGCTTCACAGGGGGCGGGTACGAGCAGTACTTC. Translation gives CASSFTGGGYEQYF.

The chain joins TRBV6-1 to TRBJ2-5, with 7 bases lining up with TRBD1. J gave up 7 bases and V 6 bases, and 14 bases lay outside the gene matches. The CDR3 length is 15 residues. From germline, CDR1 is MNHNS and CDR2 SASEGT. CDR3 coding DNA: TGTGCCAGCAGCCCGACAGGGTCCCAGGGGACGACCCAGTACTTC. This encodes CASSPTGSQGTTQYF.

CDR3 protein: CATSRDGGTQNTEAFF. CDR3 DNA sequence: TGTGCCACCAGCAGAGATGGGGGCACACAGAACACTGAAGCTTTCTTT. The V gene is TRBV15, the J gene TRBJ1-1, with a possible D match to TRBD1 (6 bases). This CDR3 is built from 16 residues. V gave up 0 bases and J gave up 1 base, with 12 bases separating them. CDR1 is LNHNV and CDR2 is YYDKDF in the germline V gene (reference sequence).

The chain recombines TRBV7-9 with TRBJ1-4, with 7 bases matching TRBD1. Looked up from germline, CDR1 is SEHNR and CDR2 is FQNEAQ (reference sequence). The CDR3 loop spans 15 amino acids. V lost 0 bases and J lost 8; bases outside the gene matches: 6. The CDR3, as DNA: TGTGCCAGCAGCTTAGCAGACAGGGAAGGAGAAAAACTGTTTTTT. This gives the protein CASSLADREGEKLFF.

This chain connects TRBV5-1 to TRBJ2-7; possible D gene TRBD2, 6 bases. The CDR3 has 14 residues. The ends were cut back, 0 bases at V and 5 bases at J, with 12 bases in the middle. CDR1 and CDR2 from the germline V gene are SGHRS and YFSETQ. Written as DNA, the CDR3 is TGCGCCAGCAGCTTGGATCGGGCGGGAAACGAGCAGTACTTC. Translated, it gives CASSLDRAGNEQYF. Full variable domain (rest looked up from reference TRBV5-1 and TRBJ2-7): KAGVTQTPRYLIKTRGQQVTLSCSPISGHRSVSWYQQTPGQGLQFLFEYFSETQRNKGNFPGRFSGRQFSNSRSEMNVSTLELGDSALYLCASSLDRAGNEQYFGPGTRLTVT.

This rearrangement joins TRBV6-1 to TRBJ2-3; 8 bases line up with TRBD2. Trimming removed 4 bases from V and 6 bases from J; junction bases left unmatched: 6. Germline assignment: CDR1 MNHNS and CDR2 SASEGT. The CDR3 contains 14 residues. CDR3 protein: CASSGSGVSDTQYF. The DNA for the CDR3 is TGTGCCAGCAGTGGTAGCGGGGTATCTGATACGCAGTATTTT.

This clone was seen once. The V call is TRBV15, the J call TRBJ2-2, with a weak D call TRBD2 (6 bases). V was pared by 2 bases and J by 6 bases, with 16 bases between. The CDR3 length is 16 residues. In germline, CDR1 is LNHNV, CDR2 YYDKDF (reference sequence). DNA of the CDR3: TGTGCCACCAGCAGACTGGAGGAGGGCCCTTCCGGGGAGCTGTTTTTT. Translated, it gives CATSRLEEGPSGELFF.

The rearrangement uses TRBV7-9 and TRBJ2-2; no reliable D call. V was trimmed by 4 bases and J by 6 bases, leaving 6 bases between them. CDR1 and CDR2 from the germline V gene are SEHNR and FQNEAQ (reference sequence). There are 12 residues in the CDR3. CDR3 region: CASSSRPGELFF. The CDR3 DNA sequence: TGTGCCAGCAGCTCCCGTCCCGGGGAGCTGTTTTTT. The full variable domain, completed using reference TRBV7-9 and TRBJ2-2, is DTGVSQNPRHKITKRGQNVTFRCDPISEHNRLYWYRQTLGQGPEFLTYFQNEAQLEKSRLLSDRFSAERPKGSFSTLEIQRTEQGDSAMYLCASSSRPGELFFGEGSRLTVL.

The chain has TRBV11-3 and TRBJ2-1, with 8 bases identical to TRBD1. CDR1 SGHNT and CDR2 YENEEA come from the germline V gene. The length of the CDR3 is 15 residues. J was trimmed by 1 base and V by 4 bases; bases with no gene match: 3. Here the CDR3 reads CASSSGQGSYNEQFF. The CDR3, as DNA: TGTGCCAGCAGCTCTGGACAGGGATCCTACAATGAGCAGTTCTTC.